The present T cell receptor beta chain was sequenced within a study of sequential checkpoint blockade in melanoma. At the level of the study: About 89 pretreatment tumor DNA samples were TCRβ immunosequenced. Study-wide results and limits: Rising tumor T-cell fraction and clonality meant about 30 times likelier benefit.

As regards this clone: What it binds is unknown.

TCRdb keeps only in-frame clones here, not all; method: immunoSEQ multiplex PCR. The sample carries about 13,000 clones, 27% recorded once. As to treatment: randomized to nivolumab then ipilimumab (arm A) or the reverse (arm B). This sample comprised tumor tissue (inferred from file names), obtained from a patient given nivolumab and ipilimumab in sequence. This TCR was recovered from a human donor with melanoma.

As DNA, the CDR3 is TGTGCCAGCACCCAAGGGGCTCGGGCTGAGCAGTTCTTC. As protein: CASTQGARAEQFF. This sequence joins TRBV28 and TRBJ2-1, with TRBD1 as a possible D gene (5 bases). This CDR3 region has 13 residues. Germline V lookup: CDR1 MDHEN, CDR2 SYDVKM. The V end was cut by 7 bases, the J end by 9 bases, with 16 bases between. Full variable domain (rest looked up from reference TRBV28 and TRBJ2-1): DVKVTQSSRYLVKRTGEKVFLECVQDMDHENMFWYRQDPGLGLRLIYFSYDVKMKEKGDIPEGYSVSREKKERFSLILESASTNQTSMYLCASTQGARAEQFFGPGTRLTVL.